The 14 T cell receptor beta chains reported below all come from one sample, sequenced in a study of OX40 agonist ivuxolimab in advanced cancers. TCRdb keeps only in-frame clones here, not all; method: immunoSEQ multiplex PCR. The data show roughly 75,000 clones, with roughly nine tenths seen just once and 0.9% to 1.2% held by the top ten. This material consisted of CD4+ or CD8+ T cells sorted from blood, taken in a trial of the OX40 agonist ivuxolimab. The receptors derive from an adult with an advanced solid tumor such as melanoma, head and neck, liver or kidney cancer.

The chain uses TRBV19 and TRBJ2-1; 10 positions agree with TRBD2. The ends lost 4 bases at V and 7 bases at J; junction bases unmatched: 4. There are 14 residues in the CDR3. Germline loops: CDR1 LNHDA, CDR2 SQIVND (reference sequence). Here the CDR3 DNA reads TGTGCCAGTAGTAAGCGGGAGGGCCCGAATGAGCAGTTCTTC. It codes for CASSKREGPNEQFF.

CDR3 nucleotide sequence: TGTGCCAGCAGCCGAGAAGGTGAGCAGTTCTTC. Its translation is CASSREGEQFF. J is TRBJ2-1 and V is TRBV2; D gene unclear. CDR1 and CDR2 from the germline V gene are SNHLY and FYNNEI. The CDR3 is 11 amino acids. Trimming took off 6 bases at V and 9 bases at J, with 9 bases between the two ends.

In DNA form, the CDR3 reads TGCGCCAGCAGCTTGAGGGCAGAAATGAACACTGAAGCTTTCTTT. Amino acid sequence: CASSLRAEMNTEAFF. This chain joins TRBV5-1 and TRBJ1-1; D remains ambiguous. The V end was cut by 1 base, the J end by 0 bases, with 10 bases between. This CDR3 is built from 15 residues. The germline gives CDR1 SGHRS, CDR2 YFSETQ.

The chain is built from TRBV2 and TRBJ2-5; D is unresolved. Germline lookup yields CDR1 SNHLY and CDR2 FYNNEI. Trimming stripped 3 bases from V and 5 bases from J, with 10 bases between. This CDR3 contains 13 residues. CDR3 sequence: CASSDRARETQYF. Written as DNA, the CDR3 is TGTGCCAGCAGTGATCGCGCTCGGGAGACCCAGTACTTC.

The CDR3 sequence is CASSVLAGGSEQYF. CDR3 nucleotide sequence: TGTGCCAGCAGCGTACTAGCGGGAGGATCTGAGCAGTACTTC. The chain joins TRBV5-4 to TRBJ2-7; 12 bases fit TRBD2. V shed 4 bases, J shed 7 bases, and the junction held 6 bases outside the gene matches. The CDR3 contains 14 residues. The V gene's germline CDR1 is SGHNT and CDR2 YYREEE (reference sequence).

The gene calls are TRBV5-1 and TRBJ2-3; 9 bases are shared with TRBD1. J lost 2 bases, V lost 3 bases, and 7 bases had no gene match. Germline CDR1 SGHRS, CDR2 YFSETQ. CDR3 size: 16 residues. CDR3 region: CASSSYTGGTTDTQYF. CDR3 nucleotide sequence: TGCGCCAGCAGCTCCTATACAGGGGGCACCACAGATACGCAGTATTTT.

CDR3 protein: CASSPRPGTGVRDTQYF. In nucleotides, the CDR3 is TGTGCCAGCAGCCCAAGACCCGGGACAGGGGTTCGAGATACGCAGTATTTT. The chain couples TRBV11-2 to TRBJ2-3; 10 bases line up with TRBD1. Germline trimming cut 5 bases from V and 5 bases from J; bases unmatched to any gene: 13. The V gene's germline CDR1 is SGHAT and CDR2 FQNNGV. The CDR3 contains 17 residues.

This rearrangement joins TRBV28 to TRBJ2-3; 8 bases map to TRBD2. The junction had 8 bases not matched to a gene; V was cut back by 5 bases and J by 1 base. Per the germline V gene, CDR1 is MDHEN and CDR2 is SYDVKM. CDR3 length: 16 residues. In nucleotides, the CDR3 is TGTGCCAGCAGTCCATCCGGGGGGGCCGGCACAGATACGCAGTATTTT. Protein product: CASSPSGGAGTDTQYF.

This clone appeared once. The chain employs TRBV7-8 and TRBJ1-4, with 7 bases that match TRBD1. Trimming cost V 2 bases and J 2 bases; bases outside gene matches: 5. The CDR3 runs 16 residues. Germline loops: CDR1 SGHVS, CDR2 FQNEAQ. Here the CDR3 DNA reads TGTGCCAGCAGCTTAAGAGGGGGCGGCACTAATGAAAAACTGTTTTTT. Its translation: CASSLRGGGTNEKLFF.

This chain links TRBV7-9 with TRBJ2-4; a possible D gene is TRBD2 (6 bases). The CDR3 totals 13 residues. Germline values: CDR1 SEHNR, CDR2 FQNEAQ (reference sequence). V was pared by 5 bases and J by 10 bases, with 15 bases between. As DNA, the CDR3 is TGTGCCAGCAGCCAAAGGGACTTAAATATTCAGTACTTC. This encodes CASSQRDLNIQYF. The complete variable domain, with remaining parts taken from reference TRBV7-9 and TRBJ2-4, reads DTGVSQNPRHKITKRGQNVTFRCDPISEHNRLYWYRQTLGQGPEFLTYFQNEAQLEKSRLLSDRFSAERPKGSFSTLEIQRTEQGDSAMYLCASSQRDLNIQYFGAGTRLSVL.

On this clone itself: In the same sample, other DNA sequences code for this CDR3. This sequence joins TRBV27 and TRBJ2-5; no definite D call. Germline V CDR1 and CDR2: MNHEY, SMNVEV (reference sequence). Trimming stripped 4 bases from V and 1 base from J, with 1 base between. The CDR3 is made up of 11 amino acids. In DNA, the CDR3 is TGTGCCAGCAGTTCCCAAGAGACCCAGTACTTC. Protein: CASSSQETQYF.

The chain couples TRBV6-5 to TRBJ2-7; D not resolved. CDR1 is MNHEY, CDR2 SVGAGI, per germline. This CDR3 region has 11 residues. Trimming removed 3 bases at V and 7 bases at J, with 7 bases between. CDR3 DNA sequence: TGTGCCAGCAGTTATGAGGAAGAGCAGTACTTC. As protein: CASSYEEEQYF.

The chain employs TRBV28 and TRBJ1-2; tentative D call: TRBD1 (6 bases). Looked up from germline, CDR1 is MDHEN and CDR2 is SYDVKM. The CDR3 sequence is 14 residues long. Between the trimmed V and J ends, which lost 6 bases and 0 bases, there was a span of 11 bases. CDR3 residues: CASSPGQTNYGYTF. For the CDR3, the DNA is TGTGCCAGCAGCCCCGGACAGACTAACTATGGCTACACCTTC.

The chain recombines TRBV27 with TRBJ1-1, with D unclear. The CDR3 sequence is 14 residues long. The V gene lost 6 bases and the J gene lost 5 bases, with 16 bases spanning the gap. The germline V gene has CDR1 MNHEY and CDR2 SMNVEV (reference sequence). The CDR3 region has the DNA TGTGCCAGCAGCCCTATTCGTGTTGGAACTGAAGCTTTCTTT. It encodes CASSPIRVGTEAFF.